A single sample gave rise to the 2 T cell receptor beta chains below, sequenced in a study of T-cell memory formation after mild COVID-19. Each CDR3 protein is one row after TCRdb ran MiXCR on the 5' RACE reads. The sample holds under 300,000 distinct CDR3 sequences, roughly 17% seen once. Input material: PBMCs or a T cell subset sorted from them (not recorded which). The receptors were gathered from a man between 18 and 29 years old who had mild COVID-19 (a few samples of this study predate the infection). Cell type and time point are not known.

This clonotype was detected only a few times. This rearrangement joins TRBV5-1 to TRBJ1-2, with D possibly matching TRBD1 (5 bases). This CDR3 is 14 amino acids long. V lost 1 base and J lost 8, with 15 bases in between. Germline V gene sequence: CDR1 SGHRS, CDR2 YFSETQ. The CDR3 sequence: CASSLTSGREGYTF. The CDR3 DNA follows: TGCGCCAGCAGCTTGACATCGGGGCGGGAAGGCTACACCTTC.

This clonotype was counted between two and nine times. The rearrangement joins TRBV21-1 to TRBJ1-1; the table's D call, TRBD1, was not checked against the DNA. TRBV21-1 is a known pseudogene. CDR3 length: 15 residues. The CDR3 here is CASSKEEGDNTEAFF. DNA for the CDR3: TGTGCCAGCAGCAAAGAGGAGGGGGATAACACTGAAGCTTTCTTT.